This passage covers 9 T cell receptor beta chains from one sample sequenced in a study of blood T cell repertoires in COVID-19. Sequenced by immunoSEQ multiplex PCR; TCRdb stores in-frame clones only, minus some. The sample records 150,000 or so clones, about 74% being singletons. Input material: peripheral blood. Receptors originate from a woman older than 75 with acute or convalescent COVID-19.

This chain connects TRBV5-1 to TRBJ1-6; TRBD1 might be the D (5 bases). In germline, CDR1 is SGHRS, CDR2 YFSETQ. V dropped 2 bases and J dropped 6 bases, with 12 bases sitting between them. This CDR3 region has 15 residues. The CDR3 DNA reads as TGCGCCAGCAGCTTAGGGGCGCCGGGTAATTCACCCCTCCACTTT. It codes for CASSLGAPGNSPLHF. Full variable domain (rest looked up from reference TRBV5-1 and TRBJ1-6): KAGVTQTPRYLIKTRGQQVTLSCSPISGHRSVSWYQQTPGQGLQFLFEYFSETQRNKGNFPGRFSGRQFSNSRSEMNVSTLELGDSALYLCASSLGAPGNSPLHFGNGTRLTVT.

The rearrangement uses TRBV4-1 and TRBJ1-5; D unclear. Trimming stripped 5 bases from V and 9 bases from J, with 8 bases between. Germline lookup yields CDR1 MGHRA and CDR2 YSYEKL. There are 11 residues in the CDR3. CDR3 loop: CASSSRGPQHF. DNA for the CDR3: TGCGCCAGCAGCTCACGGGGGCCCCAGCATTTT.

This clone was observed a handful of times. The V gene is TRBV3-1 (or the pseudogene TRBV3-2), the J gene TRBJ1-6; perhaps TRBD1 as D (6 bases). Germline V lookup: CDR1 LGHDT, CDR2 YNNKEL (reference sequence). V lost 2 bases to trimming and J lost 7 bases, with 9 bases between them. The CDR3 consists of 14 residues. The CDR3 reads CASSQPQGNSPLHF. The CDR3 nucleotides read TGTGCCAGCAGCCAACCACAGGGAAATTCACCCCTCCACTTT.

This clone showed up just once. The gene calls are TRBV6-2 or TRBV6-3 and TRBJ2-2, with 13 bases aligning to TRBD2. V lost 2 bases, J lost 5 bases, and 2 bases stayed unmatched. Germline CDR1 and CDR2: MNHEY and SVGEGT. This CDR3 has 16 residues. The CDR3 DNA follows: TGTGCCAGCAGTTACGGACTAGCGGGAGAGACCGGGGAGCTGTTTTTT. The encoded protein is CASSYGLAGETGELFF.

The chain couples TRBV28 to TRBJ1-5, with D perhaps matching TRBD1 (5 bases). Trimming removed 5 bases at V and 6 bases at J, with 20 bases between. CDR3 length: 16 residues. Germline CDR1 and CDR2: MDHEN and SYDVKM. The CDR3 DNA reads TGTGCCAGCAGTCAATATGGCCGGGGGGGTATTCAGCCCCAGCATTTT. It encodes CASSQYGRGGIQPQHF.

V and J are TRBV6-5 and TRBJ2-7; 10 bases match TRBD2. The germline V gene has CDR1 MNHEY and CDR2 SVGAGI. The ends lost 2 bases at V and 3 bases at J; junction bases unmatched: 4. This CDR3 comprises 15 residues. The CDR3: CASSYTASGSYEQYF. CDR3 bases: TGTGCCAGCAGTTACACGGCTAGCGGGAGCTACGAGCAGTACTTC.

The chain has TRBV7-9 and TRBJ2-5; TRBD1 aligns across 7 bases. With V trimmed by 4 bases and J by 2 bases, 4 bases remained unmatched. This CDR3 has 14 amino acids. The V gene's germline CDR1 is SEHNR and CDR2 FQNEAQ (reference sequence). As DNA, the CDR3 is TGTGCCAGCAGCTCAGGGACAGCTCAAGAGACCCAGTACTTC. Amino acid sequence: CASSSGTAQETQYF.

The rearrangement links TRBV2 to TRBJ1-3, with a possible D match to TRBD1 (6 bases). Germline CDR1 reads SNHLY; CDR2 reads FYNNEI. The CDR3 sequence is 14 residues long. V was shortened by 7 bases and J by 0 bases, with 10 bases between the two germline ends. The CDR3 coding sequence is TGTGCCAGCAAGACAGGAAACTCTGGAAACACCATATATTTT. This sequence encodes CASKTGNSGNTIYF.

In its sample, this clone was seen a few times. The rearrangement uses TRBV7-3 and TRBJ2-1; 9 nucleotides line up with TRBD2. Germline CDR1 reads SGHTA; CDR2 reads FQGTGA. The CDR3 runs 18 residues. J was trimmed by 5 bases and V by 0 bases; bases with no gene match: 11. CDR3 sequence reads: CASSLTPGAGGLNNEQFF. The CDR3 region has the DNA TGTGCCAGCAGCTTAACCCCCGGAGCGGGAGGCCTGAACAATGAGCAGTTCTTC.